A single sample gave rise to the 23 T cell receptor beta chains below, sequenced in a study of blood T cell repertoires in COVID-19. Clones were read by immunoSEQ multiplex PCR, and TCRdb kept only the in-frame ones, dropping some. The data hold some 120,000 clones, with around 64% observed a single time. Material for sequencing was peripheral blood. The receptors shown here come from a human donor with acute or convalescent COVID-19. The donor label of this sample is uncertain.

The rearrangement links TRBV5-6 to TRBJ2-3; perhaps TRBD2 as D (6 bases). Germline CDR1 is SGHDT and CDR2 is YYEEEE. Trimming shortened V by 2 bases and J by 1 base, and 8 bases separated the two germline ends. This CDR3 spans 14 amino acids. The CDR3 is CASSFWGGTDTQYF. The CDR3 nucleotides read TGTGCCAGCAGCTTCTGGGGGGGCACAGATACGCAGTATTTT.

The chain uses TRBV19 and TRBJ2-5; TRBD2 might be the D (6 bases). The V end was cut by 8 bases, the J end by 2 bases, with 18 bases between. The CDR3 consists of 15 residues. In germline, CDR1 is LNHDA, CDR2 SQIVND (reference sequence). The CDR3 bases are TGTGCCAGTGCCAAGGGACTTTCTAGGCAAGAGACCCAGTACTTC. This codes for CASAKGLSRQETQYF.

The chain links TRBV10-3 to TRBJ2-1; 10 positions agree with TRBD2. The CDR3 loop spans 15 amino acids. From germline, CDR1 is ENHRY and CDR2 SYGVKD. Germline trimming cut 4 bases from V and 0 bases from J; bases unmatched to any gene: 0. The CDR3 coding sequence is TGTGCCATCAGTGCTAGCGGGGGCTCCTACAATGAGCAGTTCTTC. It codes for CAISASGGSYNEQFF.

This clone was recorded only once. V usage is TRBV11-2 and J usage is TRBJ1-2; perhaps TRBD1 as D (6 bases). This CDR3 region has 13 residues. Germline lookup yields CDR1 SGHAT and CDR2 FQNNGV. V lost 1 base, J lost 13 bases, and 16 bases lay in between. The CDR3 DNA follows: TGTGCCAGCAGCTTAGCACAGGGAGAACGGCGCACCTTC. It encodes CASSLAQGERRTF.

This clone appeared a single time. The chain's CDR3 is CASSLDFGLAGVSTDTQYF. Here the CDR3 DNA reads TGTGCCAGCAGCTTAGATTTCGGTCTAGCGGGGGTTAGCACAGATACGCAGTATTTT. This chain uses TRBV11-2 with TRBJ2-3; 10 bases match TRBD2. The CDR3 length is 19 residues. With V trimmed by 0 bases and J by 0 bases, 9 bases remained unmatched. Per the germline V gene, CDR1 is SGHAT and CDR2 is FQNNGV. The entire variable domain, with the rest obtained from reference TRBV11-2 and TRBJ2-3, is as follows: EAGVAQSPRYKIIEKRQSVAFWCNPISGHATLYWYQQILGQGPKLLIQFQNNGVVDDSQLPKDRFSAERLKGVDSTLKIQPAKLEDSAVYLCASSLDFGLAGVSTDTQYFGPGTRLTVL.

The J gene is TRBJ2-3, the V gene TRBV6-5; unclear D gene. V lost 6 bases to trimming and J lost 1 base, with 8 bases between them. Germline V gives CDR1 MNHEY, CDR2 SVGAGI. The CDR3 consists of 13 residues. The CDR3 bases are TGTGCCAGCAGATCCCAGGGCACAGATACGCAGTATTTT. Protein product: CASRSQGTDTQYF.

This chain joins TRBV6-5 and TRBJ2-5; 10 bases fit TRBD1. The CDR3 loop spans 14 amino acids. The junction had 7 bases not matched to a gene; V was cut back by 7 bases and J by 5 bases. CDR1 is MNHEY, CDR2 SVGAGI, per germline. In nucleotides, the CDR3 is TGTGCCAGCAAAAGGGACAGGGGTAAGGAGACCCAGTACTTC. It specifies CASKRDRGKETQYF.

The chain employs TRBV6-1 and TRBJ2-3; 10 bases map to TRBD2. CDR1 is MNHNS and CDR2 is SASEGT in the germline V gene. The CDR3 is made up of 16 amino acids. The trim removed 2 bases at V and 6 bases at J, leaving 8 bases unmatched. Here the CDR3 DNA reads TGTGCCAGCAGTGAAACCCCGGGTAGCGGGGGGGATACGCAGTATTTT. Translating gives CASSETPGSGGDTQYF.

The genes are TRBV5-1 and TRBJ1-4; 7 positions agree with TRBD1. This CDR3 region has 17 residues. After removal of 0 bases from V and 3 bases from J, the junction contained 8 bases not matched to a gene. The germline V gene has CDR1 SGHRS and CDR2 YFSETQ. The CDR3 reads CASSLVERGRANEKLFF. DNA for the CDR3: TGCGCCAGCAGCTTGGTGGAGAGGGGGCGGGCTAATGAAAAACTGTTTTTT.

The CDR3 nucleotides read TGTGCCAGCCGGCGCGGAGACGGCCTAAAAGAGACCCAGTACTTC. This translates into CASRRGDGLKETQYF. The chain joins TRBV18 to TRBJ2-5, with D unclear. Germline V CDR1 and CDR2: KGHSH, LQKENI. The CDR3 is made up of 15 amino acids. Deletions cut 8 bases from V and 3 bases from J, with 19 bases between.

This chain links TRBV7-2 with TRBJ1-5; D remains unclear. V shed 5 bases and J shed 0 bases, with 5 bases lying between them. Germline CDR1 reads SGHTA; CDR2 reads FQGNSA. This CDR3 contains 13 residues. CDR3 sequence: CASSIFSNQPQHF. The CDR3, as DNA: TGTGCCAGCAGCATATTTAGCAATCAGCCCCAGCATTTT.

This chain links TRBV13 with TRBJ2-4; no clear D. Deletions cut 5 bases from V and 1 base from J, with 9 bases between. The CDR3 contains 14 residues. Germline V gene data show CDR1 as PRHDT and CDR2 as FYEKMQ (reference sequence). In DNA, the CDR3 is TGTGCCAGCAGCCCCCGAGGTGCCAAAAACATTCAGTACTTC. This codes for CASSPRGAKNIQYF.

The chain employs TRBV2 and TRBJ1-6, with D tentatively TRBD1 (5 bases). The CDR3 contains 14 residues. V was cut by 6 bases and J by 8 bases, with 14 bases left in between. Germline V CDR1 and CDR2: SNHLY, FYNNEI. The CDR3 protein is CASRVQGGDSPLHF. DNA for the CDR3: TGTGCCAGCAGGGTCCAGGGAGGGGATTCACCCCTCCACTTT.

The chain employs TRBV2 and TRBJ2-5; 7 positions agree with TRBD1. CDR1 and CDR2 (germline): SNHLY, FYNNEI. This CDR3 comprises 13 residues. V dropped 4 bases and J dropped 4; count of bases not matched to a gene: 3. For the CDR3, the DNA is TGTGCCAGCAGTGGGTACAGGGGAGAGACCCAGTACTTC. It specifies CASSGYRGETQYF.

The V gene is TRBV11-3, the J gene TRBJ2-1, with D hard to call. CDR3 size: 15 residues. The germline gives CDR1 SGHNT, CDR2 YENEEA. The V end lost 6 bases, the J end lost 0 bases, and 12 bases lay between the germline ends. The CDR3 here is CASSSSQSSYNEQFF. CDR3 coding DNA: TGTGCCAGCAGTTCGAGCCAAAGCTCCTACAATGAGCAGTTCTTC.

The chain's CDR3 is CAWSVLGRHQPQHF. CDR3 bases: TGTGCCTGGAGTGTACTAGGACGCCATCAGCCCCAGCATTTT. The rearrangement uses TRBV30 and TRBJ1-5; no clear D gene. CDR1 GTSNPN and CDR2 SVGIG come from the germline V gene (reference sequence). The V gene lost 0 bases and the J gene lost 5 bases, with 11 bases spanning the gap. The CDR3 is 14 residues long. Using reference TRBV30 and TRBJ1-5 for the parts outside the CDR3, the full variable domain is SQTIHQWPATLVQPVGSPLSLECTVEGTSNPNLYWYRQAAGRGLQLLFYSVGIGQISSEVPQNLSASRPQDRQFILSSKKLLLSDSGFYLCAWSVLGRHQPQHFGDGTRLSIL.

In this sample, this clone turned up a few times. The rearrangement uses TRBV3-1 (or the pseudogene TRBV3-2) and TRBJ2-2; D remains ambiguous. Trimming removed 2 bases from V and 8 bases from J, with 9 bases in between. Germline-derived CDR1 and CDR2 are LGHDT and YNNKEL (reference sequence). The CDR3 covers 13 residues. The CDR3 loop reads CASSQNLLGELFF. Written as DNA, the CDR3 is TGTGCCAGCAGCCAAAACCTTCTAGGGGAGCTGTTTTTT.

In this sample, this clone turned up once. The CDR3 sequence is CASSPRTELYNSPLHF. The CDR3 DNA sequence: TGTGCCAGCAGCCCCCGGACAGAGTTATATAATTCACCCCTCCACTTT. V gene TRBV5-5 combines with J gene TRBJ1-6; D is possibly TRBD1 (6 bases). The length of the CDR3 is 16 residues. The germline V gene encodes CDR1 SGHKS and CDR2 YYEKEE (reference sequence). Trimming removed 4 bases at V and 4 bases at J, with 15 bases between.

This clone was seen a few times. V usage is TRBV29-1 and J usage is TRBJ1-1, with D hard to call. This CDR3 region has 13 residues. Between the trimmed V and J ends, which lost 7 bases and 5 bases, there was a span of 17 bases. The germline gives CDR1 SQVTM, CDR2 ANQGSEA. The CDR3 reads CSAVAGIQTEAFF. The CDR3 DNA is TGCAGCGCTGTGGCGGGGATTCAGACTGAAGCTTTCTTT.

This clone was counted once. The chain recombines TRBV2 with TRBJ1-2; 7 bases align to TRBD1. This CDR3 has 13 amino acids. V lost 6 bases to trimming and J lost 5 bases; unmatched junction nucleotides: 6. Germline CDR1 reads SNHLY; CDR2 reads FYNNEI. In DNA form, the CDR3 reads TGTGCCAGCAGGGGGGACAGCTCTTATGGCTACACCTTC. Translated, it gives CASRGDSSYGYTF.

The V and J genes are TRBV27 and TRBJ1-6; 8 bases fit TRBD1. Germline V gene lookup returns CDR1 MNHEY and CDR2 SMNVEV (reference sequence). V was clipped by 5 bases and J by 9 bases; unmatched bases: 12. This CDR3 is built from 16 residues. Here the CDR3 DNA reads TGTGCCAGCAGTAAGACCGACAGGGGAGTGGGTTCACCCCTCCACTTT. This translates into CASSKTDRGVGSPLHF.

The chain employs TRBV5-5 and TRBJ2-2; no firm D call. The CDR3 is 16 amino acids. CDR1 is SGHKS, CDR2 YYEKEE, per germline (reference sequence). V lost 0 bases, J lost 4 bases, and 13 bases lay in between. Here the CDR3 reads CASSLVASRGTGELFF. The DNA of the CDR3 is TGTGCCAGCAGCTTGGTCGCCTCTAGAGGCACCGGGGAGCTGTTTTTT.

The CDR3 region is CASSYSRQGTGNTIYF. As DNA, the CDR3 is TGTGCCAGCAGTTACTCGAGGCAGGGAACTGGAAACACCATATATTTT. The chain uses TRBV6-5 and TRBJ1-3; D might be TRBD1 (5 bases). The CDR3 has 16 residues. The V end was cut by 0 bases, the J end by 2 bases, with 11 bases between. CDR1 and CDR2 (germline): MNHEY, SVGAGI.